These 15 T cell receptor beta chains were sequenced from one sample in a study of blood T cell repertoires in COVID-19. The method was immunoSEQ multiplex PCR; TCRdb's version includes in-frame clones alone and lacks a portion of them. Altogether approximately 500,000 clones are present, over 75% being singletons, with the ten largest covering approximately 1.8%. Sequences were obtained from PBMCs or T cells enriched from blood (not recorded which). Receptor source: a woman in her thirties or forties who had recovered from COVID-19.

This chain joins TRBV3-1 (or the pseudogene TRBV3-2) and TRBJ2-1; 11 bases agree with TRBD2. Germline CDR1 LGHDT, CDR2 YNNKEL (reference sequence). There are 16 residues in the CDR3. The J segment lost 5 bases and the V segment lost 1 base, leaving 4 bases of the junction unmatched. CDR3 sequence reads: CASSQVTGLADNEQFF. CDR3 coding DNA: TGTGCCAGCAGCCAAGTTACGGGACTAGCGGACAATGAGCAGTTCTTC.

CDR3 sequence reads: CASGLLGGGRNQPQHF. CDR3 DNA sequence: TGTGCTAGTGGTTTGCTTGGGGGGGGCAGAAATCAGCCCCAGCATTTT. V and J are TRBV12-5 and TRBJ1-5; D is perhaps TRBD1 (6 bases). Germline V lookup: CDR1 LGHNT, CDR2 FRNRAP. Trimming shortened V by 2 bases and J by 4 bases, and 15 bases separated the two germline ends. The CDR3 sequence is 16 residues long.

The chain recombines TRBV19 with TRBJ2-2; TRBD1 might be the D (5 bases). The ends were cut back, 5 bases at V and 1 base at J, with 14 bases in the middle. This CDR3 region has 16 residues. Germline V lookup: CDR1 LNHDA, CDR2 SQIVND (reference sequence). The CDR3 sequence is CASSYGRVGNTGELFF. The CDR3 nucleotides are TGTGCCAGTAGTTACGGCAGGGTGGGGAACACCGGGGAGCTGTTTTTT.

The chain carries TRBV2 and TRBJ2-7; 10 bases agree with TRBD2. The germline V gene has CDR1 SNHLY and CDR2 FYNNEI. V trimming: 3 bases; J trimming: 10 bases; junction bases outside the gene matches: 9. This CDR3 is built from 14 residues. The CDR3 DNA reads as TGTGCCAGCAGTGAGGGACTAGCGACCAGTAAACAGTACTTC. Protein sequence: CASSEGLATSKQYF.

This clone was seen more than once but under ten times. This chain uses TRBV2 with TRBJ1-1; weak D call: TRBD1 (6 bases). The CDR3 has 16 amino acids. Germline V gene lookup returns CDR1 SNHLY and CDR2 FYNNEI. V lost 11 bases, J lost 1 base, and 23 bases lay in between. The CDR3: CAREGTGSVRNTEAFF. The CDR3 coding sequence is TGTGCCCGAGAGGGCACAGGGTCGGTGAGGAACACTGAAGCTTTCTTT.

The chain joins TRBV30 to TRBJ2-7; 14 bases agree with TRBD2. CDR3 size: 15 residues. The germline V gene encodes CDR1 GTSNPN and CDR2 SVGIG (reference sequence). V gave up 4 bases and J gave up 4 bases; unmatched junction bases: 6. This CDR3 reads CAWTGTSGSHYEQYF. For the CDR3, the DNA is TGTGCCTGGACCGGGACTAGCGGGAGTCATTACGAGCAGTACTTC.

This chain connects TRBV6-1 to TRBJ2-2; a possible D gene is TRBD1 (6 bases). This CDR3 has 15 amino acids. Trimming stripped 3 bases from V and 1 base from J, with 9 bases between. The germline V gene encodes CDR1 MNHNS and CDR2 SASEGT. This CDR3 reads CASSDTGRNTGELFF. The DNA of the CDR3 is TGTGCCAGCAGTGATACAGGGAGGAACACCGGGGAGCTGTTTTTT.

Only one count was recorded for this clone. The CDR3: CASSPGNTQYF. CDR3 nucleotides: TGTGCCAGCAGCCCCGGGAATACGCAGTATTTT. The rearrangement uses TRBV13 and TRBJ2-3, with D maybe TRBD2 (5 bases). V shed 5 bases and J shed 7 bases, with 7 bases lying between them. The CDR3 spans 11 residues. Looked up from germline, CDR1 is PRHDT and CDR2 is FYEKMQ (reference sequence).

The J gene is TRBJ2-1, the V gene TRBV7-8; TRBD2 matches 16 bases. CDR3 length: 17 residues. Germline CDR1 reads SGHVS; CDR2 reads FQNEAQ. J lost 9 bases, V lost 6 bases, and 11 bases had no gene match. The CDR3 here is CASRKLTGTSGRGEQFF. Here the CDR3 DNA reads TGTGCCAGCAGGAAACTCACCGGGACTAGCGGGAGGGGTGAGCAGTTCTTC.

The CDR3 loop reads CASSFTSLYGYTF. In DNA form, the CDR3 reads TGTGCCAGCAGCTTTACTTCCCTCTATGGCTACACCTTC. The V call is TRBV7-2, the J call TRBJ1-2; D remains ambiguous. The germline V gene has CDR1 SGHTA and CDR2 FQGNSA. V was trimmed by 3 bases and J by 4 bases, leaving 9 bases between them. This CDR3 spans 13 amino acids.

There are a few counts of this clone. This rearrangement joins TRBV27 to TRBJ1-6; D perhaps matches TRBD1 (6 bases). The CDR3 spans 14 residues. CDR1 and CDR2 from the germline V gene are MNHEY and SMNVEV (reference sequence). The V end lost 3 bases, the J end lost 8 bases, and 11 bases lay between the germline ends. The CDR3, as DNA: TGTGCCAGCAGTTTGGTAGGGGGAGATTCACCCCTCCACTTT. Protein product: CASSLVGGDSPLHF.

The chain recombines TRBV7-9 with TRBJ2-2; maybe TRBD1 (6 bases). Germline assignment: CDR1 SEHNR and CDR2 FQNEAQ (reference sequence). Trimming removed 5 bases from V and 1 base from J, with 8 bases in between. There are 14 residues in the CDR3. Here the CDR3 reads CASSRTVNTGELFF. The CDR3 DNA reads TGTGCCAGCAGCCGGACAGTGAACACCGGGGAGCTGTTTTTT.

The chain employs TRBV10-3 and TRBJ2-5; D is undetermined. V was pared by 2 bases and J by 0 bases, with 4 bases between. The CDR3 sequence is 13 residues long. The germline gives CDR1 ENHRY, CDR2 SYGVKD. CDR3 loop: CAISEANQETQYF. The DNA of the CDR3 is TGTGCCATCAGTGAGGCGAACCAAGAGACCCAGTACTTC.

V and J are TRBV24-1 and TRBJ2-1, with D perhaps matching TRBD2 (5 bases). V lost 3 bases to trimming and J lost 1 base, with 12 bases between them. The CDR3 has 16 amino acids. From germline, CDR1 is KGHDR and CDR2 SFDVKD. The CDR3 region is CATSDQTGLSYNEQFF. For the CDR3, the DNA is TGTGCCACCAGTGATCAAACGGGGTTATCCTACAATGAGCAGTTCTTC.

This chain connects TRBV2 to TRBJ1-2; D is possibly TRBD1 (5 bases). The CDR3 covers 11 residues. Trimming removed 6 bases at V and 8 bases at J, with 10 bases between. CDR1 SNHLY and CDR2 FYNNEI come from the germline V gene. CDR3 in amino acids: CASRWGVGYTF. As DNA, the CDR3 is TGTGCCAGCAGGTGGGGGGTAGGCTACACCTTC.